What follows are 13 T cell receptor beta chains derived from one specimen sequenced in a study of human CD8 memory T cell subsets. A UMI-labeled 5' RACE approach was the method that produced the TCR beta libraries. Each CDR3 protein gets one entry in TCRdb, which reprocessed the 5' RACE reads and gives no DNA. The sample has about 5,600 distinct CDR3 sequences, and its top ten clones hold 25% to 30%. Source material: CD8+ effector memory T cells (TEM) sorted from PBMCs. Indicated subset: effector memory CD8 T cells, CCR7- CD45RO+ CD95+. These receptors were taken from a human donor in good health.

This chain links TRBV24-1 with TRBJ2-2. The V gene's germline CDR1 is KGHDR and CDR2 SFDVKD. The CDR3 spans 16 residues. Here the CDR3 reads CATSDLWQENTGELFF.

The rearrangement joins TRBV28 to TRBJ2-7; TCRdb indicates TRBD1, and absent DNA this call remains unverified. Germline loops: CDR1 MDHEN, CDR2 SYDVKM. This CDR3 spans 14 amino acids. CDR3 protein: CASSLSGADYEQYF.

This rearrangement joins TRBV4-1 to TRBJ2-1; the D call of TRBD1 rests on TCRdb alone, since no DNA is present to check it. This CDR3 is built from 12 residues. Germline V gene data show CDR1 as MGHRA and CDR2 as YSYEKL. CDR3 protein: CASDGGLGEQFF.

This CDR3 is CASSSGQGHTEAFF. V gene TRBV11-2 combines with J gene TRBJ1-1; TCRdb names TRBD1, which stays unverified in the absence of DNA. Germline loops: CDR1 SGHAT, CDR2 FQNNGV. The CDR3 runs to 14 residues. The full variable domain, completed using reference TRBV11-2 and TRBJ1-1, is EAGVAQSPRYKIIEKRQSVAFWCNPISGHATLYWYQQILGQGPKLLIQFQNNGVVDDSQLPKDRFSAERLKGVDSTLKIQPAKLEDSAVYLCASSSGQGHTEAFFGQGTRLTVV.

The chain employs TRBV6-4 and TRBJ2-2. This CDR3 has 12 amino acids. Germline CDR1 MRHNA, CDR2 SNTAGT. CDR3: CASSDNTGELFF.

The V gene is TRBV4-2, the J gene TRBJ1-4; lacking DNA, the TRBD1 call made by TCRdb goes unchecked. There are 16 residues in the CDR3. CDR1 is LGHNA, CDR2 YNFKEQ, per germline. The chain's CDR3 is CASSQDEGQGNEKLFF.

This chain links TRBV28 with TRBJ2-5; the D call of TRBD1 rests on TCRdb alone, since no DNA is present to check it. Per the germline V gene, CDR1 is MDHEN and CDR2 is SYDVKM. The length of the CDR3 is 20 residues. The CDR3: CASSTPGGGTVLIPPETQYF.

This sequence joins TRBV15 and TRBJ2-3; with no DNA, the TCRdb D assignment of TRBD1 cannot be verified. CDR1 is LNHNV, CDR2 YYDKDF, per germline (reference sequence). This CDR3 is built from 14 residues. The CDR3 region is CATSSSLGGDTQYF.

This chain links TRBV24-1 with TRBJ1-5. There are 13 residues in the CDR3. CDR1 is KGHDR and CDR2 is SFDVKD in the germline V gene. This CDR3 reads CATSDLPGQPQHF.

CDR3 protein: CAISESDWTGVTYEQYF. The V gene is TRBV10-3, the J gene TRBJ2-7; with no DNA, the TCRdb D assignment of TRBD1 cannot be verified. Germline V gene lookup returns CDR1 ENHRY and CDR2 SYGVKD. CDR3 size: 17 residues.

According to its frequency, this clonotype is medium-sized. CDR3 sequence: CASSYGGSNYGYTF. This chain connects TRBV7-9 to TRBJ1-2. This CDR3 comprises 14 residues. CDR1 is SEHNR and CDR2 is FQNEAQ in the germline V gene (reference sequence).

The V and J genes are TRBV7-3 and TRBJ2-5; the TRBD1 assignment by TCRdb is unverifiable without DNA. The CDR3 extends over 15 amino acids. The germline V gene encodes CDR1 SGHTA and CDR2 FQGTGA. CDR3 residues: CASSLTAGERETQYF.

This clonotype is labeled medium-sized based on frequency. This chain joins TRBV19 and TRBJ1-1; the TCRdb call, TRBD1, lacks DNA for checking. This CDR3 contains 14 residues. Germline V CDR1 and CDR2: LNHDA, SQIVND (reference sequence). The CDR3 sequence: CASLRTGGRTEAFF.